The sequence of this T cell receptor (beta chain) was determined in a study of response to subunit inactivated influenza vaccine. Regarding the study as a whole: The authors offered the suggestion that each seasonal influenza vaccination recruits few new T cells.

Germline V gene sequence: CDR1 SEHNR, CDR2 FQNEAQ (reference sequence). This CDR3 is built from 15 residues. The ends lost 5 bases at V and 3 bases at J; junction bases unmatched: 8. As for this clonotype: Its specificity is unknown.

TCRdb ran MiXCR on the RT-PCR reads and lists one entry per CDR3 protein. In the table there are about 300,000 distinct CDR3 sequences, just over 20% of which are singletons. Sequencing was performed on PBMCs from blood, taken about 19 months after vaccination. The V call is TRBV7-9, the J call TRBJ2-3; 7 bases fit TRBD2. This clonotype was sampled from a man between 45 and 75 years old who received an inactivated influenza vaccine. DNA of the CDR3: TGTGCCAGCAGCCCCCTCGGCGGGAGAACAGATACGCAGTATTTT. Its translation: CASSPLGGRTDTQYF.